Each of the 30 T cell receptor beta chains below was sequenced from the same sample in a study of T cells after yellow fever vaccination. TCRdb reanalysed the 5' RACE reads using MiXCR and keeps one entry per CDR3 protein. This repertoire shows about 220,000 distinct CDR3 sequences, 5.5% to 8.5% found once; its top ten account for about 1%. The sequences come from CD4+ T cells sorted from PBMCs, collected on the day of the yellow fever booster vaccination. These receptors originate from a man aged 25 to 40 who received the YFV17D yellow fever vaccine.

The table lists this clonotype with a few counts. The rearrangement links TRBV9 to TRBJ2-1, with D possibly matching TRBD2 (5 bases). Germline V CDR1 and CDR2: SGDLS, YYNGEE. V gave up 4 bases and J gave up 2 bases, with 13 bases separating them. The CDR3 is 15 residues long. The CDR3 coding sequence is TGTGCCAGCAGCTCAGAGGGCGTCGCCTACAATGAGCAGTTCTTC. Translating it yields CASSSEGVAYNEQFF.

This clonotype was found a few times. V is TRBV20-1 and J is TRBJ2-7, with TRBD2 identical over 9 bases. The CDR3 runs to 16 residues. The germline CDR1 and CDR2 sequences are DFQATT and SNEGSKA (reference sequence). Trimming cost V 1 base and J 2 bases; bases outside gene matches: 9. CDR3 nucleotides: TGCAGTGCTAGAGGCGGCCTAGCGGGGAAAGCCTACGAGCAGTACTTC. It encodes CSARGGLAGKAYEQYF.

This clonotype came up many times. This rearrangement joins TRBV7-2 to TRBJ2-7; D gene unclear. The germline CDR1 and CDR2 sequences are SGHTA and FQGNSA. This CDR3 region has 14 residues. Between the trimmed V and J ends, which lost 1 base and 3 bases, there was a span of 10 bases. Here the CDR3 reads CASSLDGPRYEQYF. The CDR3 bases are TGTGCCAGCAGCTTAGACGGACCACGCTACGAGCAGTACTTC.

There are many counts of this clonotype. CDR3 protein: CASSLATGAHQGLLTF. The CDR3 nucleotides read TGTGCCAGCAGCTTAGCGACCGGGGCCCATCAGGGGCTCCTGACTTTC. The V and J genes are TRBV7-2 and TRBJ2-6, with a weak D call TRBD1 (6 bases). With 0 bases removed from V and 14 bases from J, the gap between germline ends came to 20 bases. CDR1 and CDR2 from the germline V gene are SGHTA and FQGNSA. CDR3 length: 16 amino acids. Variable domain in full (rest from reference TRBV7-2 and TRBJ2-6): GAGVSQSPSNKVTEKGKDVELRCDPISGHTALYWYRQSLGQGLEFLIYFQGNSAPDKSGLPSDRFSAERTGGSVSTLTIQRTQQEDSAVYLCASSLATGAHQGLLTFGAGSRLTVL.

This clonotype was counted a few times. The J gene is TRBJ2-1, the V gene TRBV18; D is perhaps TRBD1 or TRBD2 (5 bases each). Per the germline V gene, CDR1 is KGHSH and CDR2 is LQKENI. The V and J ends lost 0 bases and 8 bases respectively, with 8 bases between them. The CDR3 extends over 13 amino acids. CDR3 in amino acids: CASSPPGTDEQFF. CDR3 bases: TGTGCCAGCTCACCACCTGGGACGGATGAGCAGTTCTTC.

DNA of the CDR3: TGTGCCACCAGTGATTTCGGACTAGCGGCTCAGTTCTTC. Its protein is CATSDFGLAAQFF. The chain links TRBV24-1 to TRBJ2-1; 10 nucleotides align to TRBD2. After removal of 1 base from V and 13 bases from J, the junction contained 3 bases not matched to a gene. CDR3 length: 13 residues. Germline loops: CDR1 KGHDR, CDR2 SFDVKD.

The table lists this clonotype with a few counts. The CDR3 bases are TGCGCCAGCAGCTTGTTTCGGGTAAACACAGATACGCAGTATTTT. This sequence encodes CASSLFRVNTDTQYF. V gene TRBV5-1 combines with J gene TRBJ2-3; D is unresolved. There are 15 residues in the CDR3. V gave up 1 base and J gave up 2 bases, with 11 bases separating them. Per the germline V gene, CDR1 is SGHRS and CDR2 is YFSETQ.

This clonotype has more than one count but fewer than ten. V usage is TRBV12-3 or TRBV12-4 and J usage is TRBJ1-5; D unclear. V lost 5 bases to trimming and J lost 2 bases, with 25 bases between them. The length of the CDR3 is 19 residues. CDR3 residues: CASSPRDHPGFWGNQPQHF. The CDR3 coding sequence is TGTGCCAGCAGTCCCCGCGACCATCCCGGTTTTTGGGGCAATCAGCCCCAGCATTTT.

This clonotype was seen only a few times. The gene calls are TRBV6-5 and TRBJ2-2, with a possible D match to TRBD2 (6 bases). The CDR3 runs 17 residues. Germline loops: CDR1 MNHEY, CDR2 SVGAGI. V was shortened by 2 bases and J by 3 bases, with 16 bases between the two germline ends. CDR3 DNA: TGTGCCAGCAGTTACCCCCGGCGGGGCGCGTACACCGGGGAGCTGTTTTTT. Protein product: CASSYPRRGAYTGELFF.

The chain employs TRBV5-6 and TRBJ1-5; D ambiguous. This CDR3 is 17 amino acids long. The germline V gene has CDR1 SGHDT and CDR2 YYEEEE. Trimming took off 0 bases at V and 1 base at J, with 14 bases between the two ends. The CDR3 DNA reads TGTGCCAGCAGCTTGGCGGGCTTGGCAGCCAGCAATCAGCCCCAGCATTTT. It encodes CASSLAGLAASNQPQHF.

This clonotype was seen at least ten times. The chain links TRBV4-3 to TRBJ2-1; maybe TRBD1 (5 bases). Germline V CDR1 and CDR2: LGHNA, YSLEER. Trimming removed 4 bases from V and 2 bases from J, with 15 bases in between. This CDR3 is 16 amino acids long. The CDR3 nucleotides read TGCGCCAGCAGCCGACTCTTAGGGGTGGCCTACAATGAGCAGTTCTTC. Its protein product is CASSRLLGVAYNEQFF.

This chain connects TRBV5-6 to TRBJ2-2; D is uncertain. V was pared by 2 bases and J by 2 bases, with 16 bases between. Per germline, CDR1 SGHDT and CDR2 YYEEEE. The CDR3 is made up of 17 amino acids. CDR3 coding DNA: TGTGCCAGCAGCTTTCGCCAGAACGTACATAACACCGGGGAGCTGTTTTTT. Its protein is CASSFRQNVHNTGELFF.

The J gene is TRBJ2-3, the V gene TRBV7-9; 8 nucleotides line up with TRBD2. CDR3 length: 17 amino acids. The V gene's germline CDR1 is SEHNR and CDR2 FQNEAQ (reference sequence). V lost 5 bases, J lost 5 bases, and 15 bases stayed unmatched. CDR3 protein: CASSRAASGSARDTQYF. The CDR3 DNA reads TGTGCCAGCAGCAGGGCGGCCAGCGGGAGCGCAAGAGATACGCAGTATTTT.

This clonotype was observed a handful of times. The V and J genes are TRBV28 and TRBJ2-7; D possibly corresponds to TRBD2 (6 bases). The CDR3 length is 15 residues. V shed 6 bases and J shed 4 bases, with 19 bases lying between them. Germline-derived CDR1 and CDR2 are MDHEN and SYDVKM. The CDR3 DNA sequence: TGTGCCAGCAGCCGTCCGGGGAGCGGGCTATACGAGCAGTACTTC. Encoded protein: CASSRPGSGLYEQYF.

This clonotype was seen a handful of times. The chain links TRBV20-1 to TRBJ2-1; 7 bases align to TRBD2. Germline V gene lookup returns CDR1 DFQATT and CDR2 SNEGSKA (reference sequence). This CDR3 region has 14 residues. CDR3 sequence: CSWGGRTSYNEQFF. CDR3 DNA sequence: TGCAGCTGGGGGGGGAGGACCTCCTACAATGAGCAGTTCTTC.

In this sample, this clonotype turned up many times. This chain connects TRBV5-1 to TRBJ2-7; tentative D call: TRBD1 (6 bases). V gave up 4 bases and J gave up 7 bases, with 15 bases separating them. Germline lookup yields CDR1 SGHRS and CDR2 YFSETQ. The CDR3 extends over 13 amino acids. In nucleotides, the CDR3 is TGCGCCAGCAGCCAACCCGGGACAAGGGAGCAGTACTTC. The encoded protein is CASSQPGTREQYF.

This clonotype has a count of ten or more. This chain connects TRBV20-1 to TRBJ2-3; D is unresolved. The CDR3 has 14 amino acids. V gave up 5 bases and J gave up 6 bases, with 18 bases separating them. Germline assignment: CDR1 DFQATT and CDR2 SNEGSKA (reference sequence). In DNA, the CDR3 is TGCAGTGCTGACTGGGTGGGTTTAAGGGATACGCAGTATTTT. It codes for CSADWVGLRDTQYF.

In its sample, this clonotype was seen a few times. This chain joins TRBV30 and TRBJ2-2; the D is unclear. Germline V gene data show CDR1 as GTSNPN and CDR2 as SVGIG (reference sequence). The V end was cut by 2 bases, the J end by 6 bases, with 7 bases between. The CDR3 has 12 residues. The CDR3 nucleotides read TGTGCCTGGAGTCTAGGATCCGGGGAGCTGTTTTTT. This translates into CAWSLGSGELFF.

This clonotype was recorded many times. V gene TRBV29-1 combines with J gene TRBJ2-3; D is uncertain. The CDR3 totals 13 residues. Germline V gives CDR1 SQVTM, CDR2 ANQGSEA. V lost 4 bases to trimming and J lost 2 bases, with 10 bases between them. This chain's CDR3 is CSVGEAFTDTQYF. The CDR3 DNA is TGCAGCGTTGGTGAAGCCTTCACAGATACGCAGTATTTT.

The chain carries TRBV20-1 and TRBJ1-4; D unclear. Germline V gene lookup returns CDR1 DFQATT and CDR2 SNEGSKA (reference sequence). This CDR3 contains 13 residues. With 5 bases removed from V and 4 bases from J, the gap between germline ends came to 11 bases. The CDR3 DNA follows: TGCAGTGCTGACACAGCCGGTAATGAAAAACTGTTTTTT. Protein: CSADTAGNEKLFF.

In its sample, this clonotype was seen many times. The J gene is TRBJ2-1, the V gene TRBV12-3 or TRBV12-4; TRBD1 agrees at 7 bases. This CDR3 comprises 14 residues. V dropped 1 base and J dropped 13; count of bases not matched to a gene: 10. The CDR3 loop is CASSLVRQGVQQFF. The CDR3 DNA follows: TGTGCCAGCAGTTTAGTCCGGCAGGGGGTTCAACAGTTCTTC.

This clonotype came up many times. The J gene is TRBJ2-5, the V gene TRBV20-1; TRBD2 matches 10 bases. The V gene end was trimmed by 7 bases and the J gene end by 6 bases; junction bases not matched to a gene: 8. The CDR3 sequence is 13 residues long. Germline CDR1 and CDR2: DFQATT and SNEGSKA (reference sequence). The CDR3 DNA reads TGCAGTGTCTCAGCGGGAGGGCTAAAGACCCAGTACTTC. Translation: CSVSAGGLKTQYF.

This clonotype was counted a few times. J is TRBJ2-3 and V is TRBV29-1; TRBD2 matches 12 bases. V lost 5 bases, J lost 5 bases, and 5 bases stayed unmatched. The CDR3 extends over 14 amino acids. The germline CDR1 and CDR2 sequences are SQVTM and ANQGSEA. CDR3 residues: CSVRLAGAVDTQYF. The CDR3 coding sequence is TGCAGCGTTCGACTAGCGGGAGCGGTAGATACGCAGTATTTT.

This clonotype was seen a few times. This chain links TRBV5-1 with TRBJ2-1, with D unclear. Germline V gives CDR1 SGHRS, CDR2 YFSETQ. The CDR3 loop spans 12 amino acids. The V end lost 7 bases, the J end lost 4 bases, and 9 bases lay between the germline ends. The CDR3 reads CASSPNYNEQFF. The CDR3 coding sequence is TGCGCCAGCTCCCCGAATTACAATGAGCAGTTCTTC. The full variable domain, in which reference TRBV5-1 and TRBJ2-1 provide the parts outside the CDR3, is KAGVTQTPRYLIKTRGQQVTLSCSPISGHRSVSWYQQTPGQGLQFLFEYFSETQRNKGNFPGRFSGRQFSNSRSEMNVSTLELGDSALYLCASSPNYNEQFFGPGTRLTVL.

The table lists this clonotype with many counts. CDR3: CSAGGLATGQQFF. The CDR3 DNA reads as TGCAGCGCCGGGGGACTAGCGACAGGACAGCAGTTCTTC. This chain uses TRBV20-1 with TRBJ2-1; 10 bases are a match to TRBD2. CDR3 length equals 13 residues. Germline V gene data show CDR1 as DFQATT and CDR2 as SNEGSKA (reference sequence).

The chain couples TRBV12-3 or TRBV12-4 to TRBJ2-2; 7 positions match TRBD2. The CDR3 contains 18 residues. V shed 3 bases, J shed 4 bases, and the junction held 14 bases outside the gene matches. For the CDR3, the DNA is TGTGCCAGCAGTTTTATCGGGACTACCGGTGGGGCCACCGGGGAGCTGTTTTTT. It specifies CASSFIGTTGGATGELFF.

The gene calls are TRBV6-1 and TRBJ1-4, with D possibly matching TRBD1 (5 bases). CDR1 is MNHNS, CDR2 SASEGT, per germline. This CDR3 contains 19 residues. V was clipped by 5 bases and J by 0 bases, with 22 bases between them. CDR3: CASSPRGGTYVATNEKLFF. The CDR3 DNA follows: TGTGCCAGCAGTCCTCGTGGAGGGACCTACGTTGCAACTAATGAAAAACTGTTTTTT.

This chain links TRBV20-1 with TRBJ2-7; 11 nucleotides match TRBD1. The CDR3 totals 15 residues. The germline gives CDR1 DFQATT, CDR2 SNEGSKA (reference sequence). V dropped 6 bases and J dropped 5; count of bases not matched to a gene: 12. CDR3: CSANYRDRGFNEQYF. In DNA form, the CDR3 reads TGCAGTGCAAATTACCGGGACAGGGGGTTCAACGAGCAGTACTTC.

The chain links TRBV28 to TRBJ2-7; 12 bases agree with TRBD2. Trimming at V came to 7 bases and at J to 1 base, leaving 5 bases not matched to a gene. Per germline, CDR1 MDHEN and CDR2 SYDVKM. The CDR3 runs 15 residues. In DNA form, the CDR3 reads TGTGCCAGCACCCTACTAGCGGGAGGATCCTACGAGCAGTACTTC. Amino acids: CASTLLAGGSYEQYF.

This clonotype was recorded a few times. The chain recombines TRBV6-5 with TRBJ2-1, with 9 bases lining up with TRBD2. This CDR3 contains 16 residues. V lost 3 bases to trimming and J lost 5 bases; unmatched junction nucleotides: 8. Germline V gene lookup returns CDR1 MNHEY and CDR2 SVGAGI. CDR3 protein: CASSYDLLAGNNEQFF. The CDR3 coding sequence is TGTGCCAGCAGTTATGATCTACTAGCGGGCAACAATGAGCAGTTCTTC.